What follows are 10 T cell receptor beta chains derived from one specimen sequenced in a study of blood T cell repertoires in COVID-19. Only in-frame clones appear in the TCRdb table, and some are missing; sequencing was by immunoSEQ multiplex PCR. The profile covers around 290,000 clones, with 86% appearing a single time and around 13% taken by the ten largest. Sequencing used peripheral blood. These receptors all come from a woman between 70 and 85 years old with COVID-19, enrolled during active disease.

This chain connects TRBV7-9 to TRBJ2-3; D is possibly TRBD1 (6 bases). The germline V gene has CDR1 SEHNR and CDR2 FQNEAQ (reference sequence). V was pared by 2 bases and J by 1 base, with 7 bases between. CDR3 length: 14 amino acids. The CDR3 protein is CASSLSGGTDTQYF. For the CDR3, the DNA is TGTGCCAGCAGCTTATCAGGGGGCACAGATACGCAGTATTTT.

This clone was detected many times. Other DNA sequences of this sample code for an identical CDR3. The chain links TRBV19 to TRBJ1-6; TRBD1 aligns across 11 bases. Trimming at V came to 4 bases and at J to 8 bases, leaving 1 base not matched to a gene. The CDR3 spans 14 residues. CDR1 LNHDA and CDR2 SQIVND come from the germline V gene (reference sequence). The CDR3 DNA reads TGTGCCAGTAGTAGGGGACAGGGGGATTCACCCCTCCACTTT. Translated, it gives CASSRGQGDSPLHF.

In its sample, this clone was seen a few times. The chain uses TRBV24-1 and TRBJ2-2; D perhaps matches TRBD1 (5 bases). Germline CDR1 and CDR2: KGHDR and SFDVKD. With 4 bases removed from V and 6 bases from J, the gap between germline ends came to 14 bases. The CDR3 sequence is 15 residues long. This CDR3 is CATSDPPGSSGELFF. In DNA form, the CDR3 reads TGTGCCACCAGTGACCCCCCAGGGTCTTCCGGGGAGCTGTTTTTT.

This clone was counted between two and nine times. The chain couples TRBV3-1 (or the pseudogene TRBV3-2) to TRBJ1-3; 8 bases line up with TRBD1. The junction had 0 bases not matched to a gene; V was cut back by 4 bases and J by 4 bases. This CDR3 comprises 13 residues. CDR1 and CDR2 from the germline V gene are LGHDT and YNNKEL (reference sequence). CDR3 in amino acids: CASSRQGGNTIYF. CDR3 coding DNA: TGTGCCAGCAGCCGACAGGGGGGAAACACCATATATTTT.

The J gene is TRBJ1-5, the V gene TRBV5-4, with D hard to call. This CDR3 region has 12 residues. The germline V gene has CDR1 SGHNT and CDR2 YYREEE (reference sequence). The V gene lost 2 bases and the J gene lost 5 bases, with 5 bases spanning the gap. CDR3 sequence reads: CASSFQDQPQHF. The CDR3 DNA follows: TGTGCCAGCAGCTTCCAGGATCAGCCCCAGCATTTT.

This chain joins TRBV27 and TRBJ2-7; TRBD1 matches at 10 bases. Germline V CDR1 and CDR2: MNHEY, SMNVEV (reference sequence). This CDR3 region has 14 residues. Unmatched junction bases numbered 2, after V lost 2 bases and J lost 4 bases. DNA for the CDR3: TGTGCCAGCAGTTTAAGACAGGGGGCTTACGAGCAGTACTTC. Translated: CASSLRQGAYEQYF.

This clone was observed once. V gene TRBV5-1 combines with J gene TRBJ1-1; TRBD1 aligns across 7 bases. V was clipped by 4 bases and J by 8 bases; unmatched bases: 8. Germline V gene data show CDR1 as SGHRS and CDR2 as YFSETQ. This CDR3 has 13 amino acids. The CDR3 sequence: CASSPKQQGEAFF. CDR3 DNA sequence: TGCGCCAGCAGCCCCAAACAACAGGGGGAAGCTTTCTTT.

The chain recombines TRBV27 with TRBJ1-1; 8 positions match TRBD1. Germline values: CDR1 MNHEY, CDR2 SMNVEV (reference sequence). With 4 bases clipped from V and 5 bases from J, the junction kept 12 bases outside the gene matches. The CDR3 has 16 residues. The CDR3 DNA reads as TGTGCCAGCAGTTCCGGGACAGGTCTAAGAGGAACTGAAGCTTTCTTT. Protein product: CASSSGTGLRGTEAFF.

J is TRBJ1-2 and V is TRBV6-1; weak D call: TRBD1 (6 bases). CDR1 MNHNS and CDR2 SASEGT come from the germline V gene. Trimming took 3 bases from V and 6 from J, leaving 8 bases between them. The length of the CDR3 is 12 residues. The CDR3 sequence is CASSEQGHGYTF. The CDR3 coding sequence is TGTGCCAGCAGTGAGCAGGGGCATGGCTACACCTTC.

With respect to this clone: Mismatch with germline at one junction end may stem from a read error. The chain uses TRBV19 and TRBJ2-2; D might be TRBD1 (5 bases). This CDR3 spans 15 amino acids. The germline CDR1 and CDR2 sequences are LNHDA and SQIVND (reference sequence). In nucleotides, the CDR3 is TGTGCCAGTAGCCGTCCTTCAGGGAACGCCGGGGAGCTGTTTTTT. Translation: CASSRPSGNAGELFF. The complete variable domain, with remaining parts taken from reference TRBV19 and TRBJ2-2, reads DGGITQSPKYLFRKEGQNVTLSCEQNLNHDAMYWYRQDPGQGLRLIYYSQIVNDFQKGDIAEGYSVSREKKESFPLTVTSAQKNPTAFYLCASSRPSGNAGELFFGEGSRLTVL.